This T cell receptor (beta chain) was recorded in a study of T cells expressing NK-cell markers. TCRdb reprocessed the 5' RACE reads and stores each CDR3 protein as one record, lacking DNA. Recorded for this sample: over 200,000 distinct CDR3 sequences. Per the germline V gene, CDR1 is SGHVS and CDR2 is FNYEAQ. The CDR3 totals 17 residues. The chain links TRBV7-6 to TRBJ2-1; as DNA is missing, the TRBD2 call by TCRdb cannot be tested. Sample: blood T cells: a sorted CD56 or NKG2C T cell subset, CD4+ or CD8+ T cells, or bulk PBMC T cells (not recorded which). The clonotype comes from a man aged 18-30 years in good health. This CDR3 reads CASSQSRTSGHYNEQFF. Looking up the rest from reference TRBV7-6 and TRBJ2-1 gives the full variable domain: GAGVSQSPRYKVTKRGQDVALRCDPISGHVSLYWYRQALGQGPEFLTYFNYEAQQDKSGLPNDRFSAERPEGSISTLTIQRTEQRDSAMYRCASSQSRTSGHYNEQFFGPGTRLTVL.